The clone carrying this T cell receptor (beta chain) has a count of ten or more. Antigen: not known. TCRdb analysed the 5' RACE reads with MiXCR anew, one entry per CDR3 protein. The sample has fewer than 200,000 distinct CDR3 sequences, about a sixth seen once. The source of the sample is a study of CD8 T cells in ankylosing spondylitis. CDR1 is DFQATT and CDR2 is SNEGSKA in the germline V gene (reference sequence). The V and J ends lost 5 bases and 4 bases respectively, with 19 bases between them. The CDR3 spans 15 residues. Study-wide findings and caveats: Reportedly, significant enrichment of disease-linked clones occurred in matched ankylosing spondylitis synovial fluid. Reports of some motif variants in reactive arthritis synovial fluid and blood predate this one.

This chain connects TRBV20-1 to TRBJ2-3; D might be TRBD1 or TRBD2, each matching 6 bases. Material: blood, either unsorted or a sorted T cell fraction (not recorded which). The TCR was taken from a male donor with ankylosing spondylitis or in good health (not recorded which). The CDR3 sequence: CSAPRGAGEADTQYF. CDR3 nucleotide sequence: TGCAGTGCTCCAAGGGGGGCAGGGGAGGCAGATACGCAGTATTTT.